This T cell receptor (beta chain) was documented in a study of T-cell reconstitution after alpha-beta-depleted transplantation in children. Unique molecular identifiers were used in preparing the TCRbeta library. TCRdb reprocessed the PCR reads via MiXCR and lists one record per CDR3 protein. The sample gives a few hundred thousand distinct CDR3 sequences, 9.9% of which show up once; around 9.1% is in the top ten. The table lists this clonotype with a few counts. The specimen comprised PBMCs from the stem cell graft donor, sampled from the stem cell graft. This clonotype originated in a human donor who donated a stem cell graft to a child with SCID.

The DNA of the CDR3 is TGCGCCAGCGGAACCGGGACAGGATCTTACAATGAGCAGTTCTTC. This codes for CASGTGTGSYNEQFF. The chain couples TRBV5-1 to TRBJ2-1; 8 positions agree with TRBD1. V was pared by 7 bases and J by 4 bases, with 10 bases of the junction left unmatched. Germline CDR1 SGHRS, CDR2 YFSETQ. This CDR3 has 15 amino acids.